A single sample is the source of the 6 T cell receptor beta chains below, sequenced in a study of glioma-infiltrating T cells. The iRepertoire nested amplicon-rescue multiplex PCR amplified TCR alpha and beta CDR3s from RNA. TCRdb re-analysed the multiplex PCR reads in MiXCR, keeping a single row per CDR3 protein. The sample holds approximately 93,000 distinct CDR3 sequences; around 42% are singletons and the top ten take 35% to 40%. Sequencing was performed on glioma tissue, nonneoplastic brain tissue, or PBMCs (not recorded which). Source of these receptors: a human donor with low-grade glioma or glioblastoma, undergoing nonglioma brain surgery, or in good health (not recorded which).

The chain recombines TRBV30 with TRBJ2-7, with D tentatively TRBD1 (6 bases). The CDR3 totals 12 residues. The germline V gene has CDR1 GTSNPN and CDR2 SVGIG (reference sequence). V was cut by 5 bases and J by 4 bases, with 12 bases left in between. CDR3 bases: TGTGCCTGGGGGGGCAGAACATACGAGCAGTACTTC. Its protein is CAWGGRTYEQYF. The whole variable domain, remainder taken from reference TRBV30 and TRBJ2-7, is SQTIHQWPATLVQPVGSPLSLECTVEGTSNPNLYWYRQAAGRGLQLLFYSVGIGQISSEVPQNLSASRPQDRQFILSSKKLLLSDSGFYLCAWGGRTYEQYFGPGTRLTVT.

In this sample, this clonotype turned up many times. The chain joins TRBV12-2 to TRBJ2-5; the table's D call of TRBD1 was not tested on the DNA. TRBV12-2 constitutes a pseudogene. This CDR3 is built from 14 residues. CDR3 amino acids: CASRPMSGGVTQYF. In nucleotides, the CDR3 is TGTGCAAGTCGCCCCATGTCGGGGGGGGTAACCCAGTACTTC.

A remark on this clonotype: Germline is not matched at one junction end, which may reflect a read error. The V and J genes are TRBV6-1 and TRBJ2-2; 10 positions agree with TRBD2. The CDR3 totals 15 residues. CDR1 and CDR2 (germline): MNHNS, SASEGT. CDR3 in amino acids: CASSELAGVTGQLFF. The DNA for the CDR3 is TGTGCCAGCAGTGAACTAGCGGGAGTCACCGGGCAGCTGTTTTTC.

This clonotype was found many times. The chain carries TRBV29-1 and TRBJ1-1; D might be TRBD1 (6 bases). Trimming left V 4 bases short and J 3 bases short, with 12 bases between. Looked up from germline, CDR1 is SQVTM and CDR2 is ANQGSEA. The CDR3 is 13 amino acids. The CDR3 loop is CSVATQGYTEAFF. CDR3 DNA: TGCAGCGTTGCTACACAGGGATACACTGAAGCTTTCTTT.

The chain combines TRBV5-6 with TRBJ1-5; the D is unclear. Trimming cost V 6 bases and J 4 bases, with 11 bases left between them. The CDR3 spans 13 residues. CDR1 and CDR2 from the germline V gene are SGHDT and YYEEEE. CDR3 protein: CASTKAGNQPQHF. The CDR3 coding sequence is TGTGCCAGCACCAAAGCGGGGAATCAGCCCCAGCATTTT.

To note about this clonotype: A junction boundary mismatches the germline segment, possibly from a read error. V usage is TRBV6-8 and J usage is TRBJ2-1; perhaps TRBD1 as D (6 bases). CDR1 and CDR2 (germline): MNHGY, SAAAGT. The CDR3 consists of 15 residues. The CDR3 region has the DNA TGTGCCAGCAGTCAGGACCCCTTGAGGGACAATGAGCAGTCCTTC. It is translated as CASSQDPLRDNEQSF.